This T cell receptor (beta chain) was sequenced for a study of radiation and T cells in renal cell carcinoma (dated by TCRdb to the early 2020s). Regarding the research as a whole: The samples were drawn from a clinical trial, where primary renal cell carcinomas were treated with 15 Gy of stereotactic body radiation therapy and then removed by nephrectomy 4 weeks afterward. Across all 53 samples, under 5,000,000 unique CDR3 nucleotide sequences encoding approximately 3,000,000 unique CDR3 amino acid sequences were identified. TCR beta sequencing covered 50 to 55 samples in total, comprising roughly 25 tumors and about 27 peripheral blood samples. Overall results and qualifications from the work: Because the trial had a single-armed design, the trial could not examine how radiation dose or scheduling affected the TCR repertoire. Because pretreatment tumor biopsies were not available, the baseline intratumoral presence of clonotypes could not be determined. Blood repertoire dynamics were not followed beyond 4 weeks after treatment. In blood, the top tumor clonotypes increased between baseline and 2 weeks post-radiation and then shrank by 4 weeks, which suggests that tumor-resident clones expanded only transiently.

Clipping removes 5 bases from V and 3 bases from J, with 11 as the unmatched junction base count. From a lookup of the germline V gene, CDR1 and CDR2 are SGHTA and FQGNSA. The CDR3 runs 16 amino acids, cysteine and phenylalanine included. The sequence is cut down to CDR3 DNA, 48 bases in frame from base 1. Regarding this clone: Its binding antigen is unknown. No much larger clone is present one base from it, and per-base qualities are unavailable.

TCR beta libraries were generated from genomic DNA with the immunoSEQ kit, following the manufacturer's recommendations. To prepare the libraries, a first multiplex PCR with proprietary primers was run, followed by a second PCR that added unique barcodes, and a bead cleanup was done after each round. A positive control reaction and a negative control reaction, both provided in the kit, were run with every batch of samples. The final libraries underwent checking on an Agilent 4200 TapeStation D1000 ScreenTape, volumetric pooling, and quantification by qPCR. Sequencing was performed on an Illumina NextSeq500 with a MidOutput 150-cycle cartridge, and 156 Read1 and 15 Index1 cycles were run with kit custom primers. The pooled library was loaded at around 0.98 pM, with an approximately 20% PhiX control spiked in. The study's own analysis went as follows. Vendor-processed data were analyzed in R, with a clonotype defined as all T cells sharing the same CDR3 nucleotide sequence. For clone abundance analyses, frequencies were normalized to the 10,000 most abundant clones per sample. Public T cell clones, which averaged fewer than five per sample, were excluded before analysis. An abundance difference of at least 32-fold between compartments was the criterion for calling clonotypes tumor-enriched or baseline blood-enriched. A beta-binomial differential abundance model was used to identify clonotypes that expanded or contracted between blood time points. Similarity between tumor and blood repertoires was quantified using the Baroni-Urbani and Buser coefficient, and groups were compared with two-tailed Wilcoxon tests in R. TCRdb took this table from immuneACCESS and kept in-frame rearrangements with V and J called. Such tables lack part of the clones; where checked against another copy, unresolved V genes explain under half of the gap, and the rest is unexplained. From that table come the V and J calls and clone size; the DNA was used to work out D and trimming. For this sample there are 150,000 or so clones; about 88% appear just once. The ten largest clones add up to around 13% of the sample.

What the time point label conveys for this sample: baseline pretreatment blood. What this sample's treatment or condition label stands for: 15 Gy SBRT to primary tumor, nephrectomy 4 weeks later. To track tumor-enriched clonotypes, serial peripheral blood was sampled from radiation-treated patients at baseline and at 2 weeks and 4 weeks after SBRT. All patients had renal cell carcinoma with clear cell pathology. Genomic DNA for TCR sequencing was prepared using the QIAamp DNA Blood Mini Kit (Qiagen). Only samples passing all quality control checks were included in the analyses. The source was blood, collected from a patient whose treatment included radiotherapy and nephrectomy. The V and J genes are TRBV7-2 and TRBJ2-3, with TRBD1 identical over 7 junction bases. This TCR derives from a woman aged 50 to 65 with renal cell carcinoma. The DNA sequence is given as TGTGCCAGCAGCCTAGGGGGCCGTAGTATAACAGATACGCAGTATTTT. This translates into CASSLGGRSITDTQYF.